This T cell receptor beta chain derives from a study of T cell repertoires in cytomegalovirus infection. Overall study: TCR beta signatures that were public indicated CMV infection and matching HLA type.

CDR3 length equals 15 residues. The germline gives CDR1 SGHTA, CDR2 FQGNSA. V lost 2 bases to trimming and J lost 4 bases, with 9 bases between them. The sample holds many counts of this clonotype. Its specificity is not known. A single record per CDR3 protein comes from TCRdb applying MiXCR to the reads. The table lists about 920,000 distinct CDR3 sequences, approximately 33% of them singletons. Findings and caveats of the study: The ex vivo response was dominated by HLA-C-restricted CMV-specific TCR beta clonotypes.

The receptor was isolated from a human donor in good health (CMV status not recorded). Some clones in this sample may be carry-over from other donors' samples. Sample: cultured CD8+ T cells from PBMCs, taken from culture after CMV antigen stimulation. The chain combines TRBV7-2 with TRBJ2-6, with no clear D. CDR3 region: CASSLSAYGANVLTF. In nucleotides, the CDR3 is TGTGCCAGCAGCTTAAGTGCGTACGGGGCCAACGTCCTGACTTTC.